This T cell receptor (beta chain) was recorded in a study of shared clonotypes between healthy human individuals. As for the study in general: Every donor yielded three CD4 naive, three CD4 memory, two CD8 naive and one CD8 memory plate.

In the case of this clone: The antigen is not known.

Findings and caveats of the study: A handful of donors showed sharing of approximately 5% of naive CD4 clonotypes. The represented genetic and exposure-history diversity was limited by the small number of donors.

Every subset had its genomic DNA shared out evenly among several immunoSEQ plates. Some clones are missing from TCRdb's copy, which holds only in-frame ones; the method was immunoSEQ multiplex PCR. This table holds 2 million to 2.5 million clones, 92% found once. The V gene end was trimmed by 1 base and the J gene end by 1 base; junction bases not matched to a gene: 7. This CDR3 comprises 17 residues. Germline-derived CDR1 and CDR2 are LNHDA and SQIVND (reference sequence). V usage is TRBV19 and J usage is TRBJ2-7, with 10 nucleotides matching TRBD2. This receptor was taken from a man aged 18 to 29 in good health. Some clones in this sample may be carry-over from other donors' samples. The sample comprised naive CD4+ T cells from PBMCs. Subset indicated: CD45RA+ positively selected. Here the CDR3 DNA reads TGTGCCAGTAGTATAGGTAGCGGGAGGATTGGGTCCTACGAGCAGTACTTC. This translates into CASSIGSGRIGSYEQYF. Combining the CDR3 with reference TRBV19 and TRBJ2-7 gives the whole variable domain DGGITQSPKYLFRKEGQNVTLSCEQNLNHDAMYWYRQDPGQGLRLIYYSQIVNDFQKGDIAEGYSVSREKKESFPLTVTSAQKNPTAFYLCASSIGSGRIGSYEQYFGPGTRLTVT.